This entry features one TCR beta chain sequence. Method: immunoSEQ multiplex PCR; TCRdb's copy keeps in-frame clones and lacks some. The sample yields 60,000 or so clones, approximately 80% seen once. This record belongs to a study of blood T cell repertoires in COVID-19. Across the study: Specimens from acute and convalescent COVID-19 originated in the United States, Italy and Spain. T cells, B-cell-depleted T cells, or PBMCs supplied cDNA or gDNA.

This CDR3 is built from 15 residues. The V segment lost 4 bases and the J segment 4 bases; nucleotides outside the gene matches: 6. Germline V gives CDR1 SNHLY, CDR2 FYNNEI. The chain is built from TRBV2 and TRBJ2-1; the match to TRBD2 covers 8 bases. The sequence derives from an elderly man with acute or convalescent COVID-19. The material sequenced was peripheral blood. CDR3 in DNA: TGTGCCAGCAGTGCCAGGACTAGCAGGTACAATGAGCAGTTCTTC. Encoded protein: CASSARTSRYNEQFF.